One T cell receptor beta chain is described in this entry. The antigen is unknown. This specimen belongs to a study of T cell responses to AZD1222 COVID-19 vaccine. Study results and limitations: Compared with day 0, the breadth and depth of the Spike-specific TCR repertoire rose significantly after two doses of AZD1222. Clonal diversity was possibly underestimated; the donors were predominantly white British and more often female. Researchers took repertoire samples only after the peak T cell response had come.

V shed 1 base and J shed 3 bases, with 13 bases lying between them. The V gene's germline CDR1 is SGHAT and CDR2 FQNNGV. CDR3 size: 15 residues. Method: immunoSEQ multiplex PCR; TCRdb's copy keeps in-frame clones and lacks some. The data show about 120,000 clones, with 85% to 90% seen just once and 3.1% held by the top ten. The source material was peripheral blood, sampled on day 0 of AZD1222 vaccination. This receptor was identified in an adult in good health. The rearrangement uses TRBV11-2 and TRBJ2-7; D remains unclear. The DNA of the CDR3 is TGTGCCAGCAGCTTAGTCCCAGGCCTGGACTACGAGCAGTACTTC. Translating gives CASSLVPGLDYEQYF.